Sequencing of this TCR beta chain was carried out in a study of cytomegalovirus exposure and HLA in healthy donors. The V gene's germline CDR1 is KGHSH and CDR2 LQKENI. The CDR3 is made up of 15 amino acids. V dropped 3 bases and J dropped 0; count of bases not matched to a gene: 4. Assay used: immunoSEQ multiplex PCR; TCRdb lists only in-frame clones, some missing. The data hold under 200,000 clones, with roughly three quarters observed a single time. The chain is built from TRBV18 and TRBJ1-2; 7 positions agree with TRBD1. Sequencing was performed on PBMCs. The sequence was collected from a woman in her twenties or thirties in good health and CMV-seronegative. The CDR3 sequence: CASSPSGTANYGYTF. The CDR3 nucleotides read TGTGCCAGCTCACCGTCAGGGACAGCTAACTATGGCTACACCTTC.